The 8 T cell receptor beta chains listed next were all sequenced from one sample in a study of shared clonotypes between healthy human individuals. Positively selected for CCR7, the CD45RO-negative cells used as naive CD8 cells excluded terminally differentiated effector memory CD45RA+ cells. Method: immunoSEQ multiplex PCR; TCRdb's copy keeps in-frame clones and lacks some. The sample lists approximately 840,000 clones; 96% were seen once. Source material: naive CD8+ T cells sorted from blood. These receptors were collected from a man aged 25 to 40 in good health.

The V gene is TRBV5-4, the J gene TRBJ2-7; D is possibly TRBD1 or TRBD2 (5 bases each). This CDR3 spans 16 amino acids. V shed 4 bases and J shed 4 bases, with 21 bases lying between them. The germline V gene encodes CDR1 SGHNT and CDR2 YYREEE (reference sequence). The CDR3 protein is CASSADGTPLPYEQYF. In DNA form, the CDR3 reads TGTGCCAGCAGCGCCGACGGGACCCCGTTGCCTTACGAGCAGTACTTC.

The chain couples TRBV11-3 to TRBJ2-1; 13 positions agree with TRBD2. The ends lost 4 bases at V and 9 bases at J; junction bases unmatched: 15. Germline V gives CDR1 SGHNT, CDR2 YENEEA. The CDR3 consists of 18 residues. This CDR3 reads CASSSWTSGSEDGTEQFF. The CDR3 DNA reads as TGTGCCAGCAGCTCGTGGACTAGCGGGAGCGAAGATGGCACTGAGCAGTTCTTC.

This chain links TRBV4-1 with TRBJ1-1; 10 bases match TRBD1. V was clipped by 4 bases and J by 10 bases; unmatched bases: 15. This CDR3 comprises 16 residues. Per the germline V gene, CDR1 is MGHRA and CDR2 is YSYEKL. The CDR3 sequence is CASSPGPFGTGEGAFF. In DNA, the CDR3 is TGCGCCAGCAGCCCAGGCCCCTTCGGGACAGGGGAGGGAGCTTTCTTT.

The chain links TRBV27 to TRBJ2-1, with D perhaps given as TRBD1 or TRBD2 (6 bases each). V gave up 6 bases and J gave up 4 bases, with 22 bases separating them. CDR1 and CDR2 from the germline V gene are MNHEY and SMNVEV (reference sequence). The CDR3 loop spans 17 amino acids. The CDR3 spells CASSLVVGGAGYNEQFF. The CDR3 coding sequence is TGTGCCAGCAGCCTCGTGGTGGGGGGCGCGGGGTACAATGAGCAGTTCTTC.

The chain couples TRBV7-2 to TRBJ2-7; D unclear. V dropped 1 base and J dropped 0 bases, with 10 bases sitting between them. The CDR3 consists of 15 residues. Germline loops: CDR1 SGHTA, CDR2 FQGNSA. This CDR3 reads CASSLEIPASYEQYF. The CDR3 region has the DNA TGTGCCAGCAGCTTAGAAATTCCCGCCTCCTACGAGCAGTACTTC.

The rearrangement joins TRBV4-1 to TRBJ2-7; the D is unclear. The germline V gene encodes CDR1 MGHRA and CDR2 YSYEKL. The CDR3 is made up of 12 amino acids. Trimming cost V 1 base and J 7 bases, with 8 bases left between them. This chain's CDR3 is CASSQVAGEQYF. The CDR3 DNA follows: TGCGCCAGCAGCCAAGTAGCTGGGGAGCAGTACTTC.

V and J are TRBV13 and TRBJ2-5; 8 bases align to TRBD2. The CDR3 is made up of 18 amino acids. The V segment lost 4 bases and the J segment 4 bases; nucleotides outside the gene matches: 17. Germline-derived CDR1 and CDR2 are PRHDT and FYEKMQ (reference sequence). CDR3 in amino acids: CASSSTETFSGTAETQYF. In nucleotides, the CDR3 is TGTGCCAGCAGCTCGACCGAGACCTTTAGCGGGACGGCAGAGACCCAGTACTTC.

The J gene is TRBJ1-2, the V gene TRBV27; maybe TRBD1 (5 bases). Germline V lookup: CDR1 MNHEY, CDR2 SMNVEV (reference sequence). CDR3 length equals 14 residues. The germline V and J ends were trimmed by 2 bases and 8 bases, with 15 bases remaining between them. CDR3 sequence: CASSLAQGLEGYTF. As DNA, the CDR3 is TGTGCCAGCAGTTTAGCTCAGGGCCTTGAGGGCTACACCTTC.